These T cell receptor beta chains were read from a single sample in a study of control samples from healthy donors and cancer patients. The method was immunoSEQ multiplex PCR; TCRdb's version includes in-frame clones alone and lacks a portion of them. The data hold some 220,000 clones, with around 94% observed a single time. Input material: blood. The receptor set was obtained from a man aged 45-65 years in good health. Both conserved end residues are part of each CDR3. D genes are given only for firm matches. Rows give clone size only sometimes, using once, few, many, or a class for an expanded clone.

j_call	v_call	clone_size	d_call	cdr3_nt	cdr3_aa
TRBJ1-5	TRBV6-1	few	NA	TGTGCCAGCAGTGAAGCGAGGAATCAGCCCCAGCATTTT	CASSEARNQPQHF
TRBJ1-1	TRBV4-1	NA	NA	TGCGCCAGCAGCCGGGCAGGGGTCGACACTGAAGCTTTCTTT	CASSRAGVDTEAFF
TRBJ2-7	TRBV28	NA	NA	TGTGCCATCCAGGGGTTCTCCTACGAGCAGTACTTC	CAIQGFSYEQYF
TRBJ1-3	TRBV6-5	NA	TRBD1	TGTGCCAGCAGTCCGCGACAGGGGAGAAACACCATATATTTT	CASSPRQGRNTIYF
TRBJ2-5	TRBV19	NA	TRBD1	TGTGCCAGTAGCCCCTCGGGACAGGGGATAGAGACCCAGTACTTC	CASSPSGQGIETQYF
TRBJ1-2	TRBV25-1	once	TRBD1	TGTGCCAGCAGGAAGACAGGGGCCGACGGCTACACCTTC	CASRKTGADGYTF
TRBJ2-5	TRBV5-1	once	NA	TGCGCCAGCAGCTTGACCCCGGAGGAGACCCAGTACTTC	CASSLTPEETQYF
TRBJ1-2	TRBV2	NA	NA	TGTGCCAGCCGGGGGGCAGGCCCTGGCTACACCTTC	CASRGAGPGYTF
TRBJ1-1	TRBV7-3	NA	NA	TGTGCCAGCAGCTTAATGGTAAACACTGAAGCTTTCTTT	CASSLMVNTEAFF
TRBJ1-6	TRBV6-1	NA	NA	TGTGCCAGCAGTGAAGCCCGGGGCTATAATTCACCCCTCCACTTT	CASSEARGYNSPLHF
TRBJ2-4	TRBV28	NA	NA	TGTGCCAGCAGTTTACGGGACACGAAAAACATTCAGTACTTC	CASSLRDTKNIQYF
TRBJ1-1	TRBV11-3	NA	NA	TGTGCCAGCAGCTTCCACAGGGAGATGAACACTGAAGCTTTCTTT	CASSFHREMNTEAFF
TRBJ1-5	TRBV7-8	NA	NA	TGTGCCAGCAGCTTAGGCACTAATCAGCCCCAGCATTTT	CASSLGTNQPQHF
TRBJ1-5	TRBV19	NA	TRBD1	TGTGCCAGTACGCAGGGGGTTACCTACGATCAGCCCCAGCATTTT	CASTQGVTYDQPQHF
TRBJ1-4	TRBV5-1	NA	NA	TGCGCCAGCAGCTACTACAGGGCCAAAGATGAAAAACTGTTTTTT	CASSYYRAKDEKLFF
TRBJ1-1	TRBV10-1	NA	TRBD1	TGCGCCAGCAGTACGGACAGGGTGAACACTGAAGCTTTCTTT	CASSTDRVNTEAFF
TRBJ1-1	TRBV12-3/TRBV12-4	NA	TRBD1	TGTGCCAGTAAACAGGGGGCGCTGACTGAAGCTTTCTTT	CASKQGALTEAFF
TRBJ1-3	TRBV28	once	TRBD1	TGTGCCAGCAGTTTAACGGGACAGGGCTCTGGAAACACCATATATTTT	CASSLTGQGSGNTIYF
TRBJ2-3	TRBV28	NA	TRBD1	TGTGCCAGCAGGTTGACAGGGACAGATACGCAGTATTTT	CASRLTGTDTQYF
TRBJ2-7	TRBV18	NA	NA	TGTGCCAGCTCACCGACAGGTGACGACTACGAGCAGTACTTC	CASSPTGDDYEQYF
TRBJ2-7	TRBV9	NA	TRBD1	TGTGCCAGCAGCGCAGGGGTAAGACAGGGTGAGCAGTACTTC	CASSAGVRQGEQYF
TRBJ1-2	TRBV6-6	NA	TRBD1	TGTGCCAGCAGTACATCACAGGGGAAAGGCTATGGCTACACCTTC	CASSTSQGKGYGYTF
TRBJ2-5	TRBV7-7	NA	TRBD1	TGTGCCAGCAGCAATAACAGGGGGGCTGAGACCCAGTACTTC	CASSNNRGAETQYF
TRBJ2-5	TRBV6-6	NA	NA	TGTGCCAGCAGTTATGGTCGGGGAGGAGAGACCCAGTACTTC	CASSYGRGGETQYF
TRBJ2-1	TRBV6-5	NA	TRBD2	TGTGCCAGCAGTTACTCGCTAGCGGGGCTAGTCGATGAGCAGTTCTTC	CASSYSLAGLVDEQFF
TRBJ2-7	TRBV4-3	NA	NA	TGCGCCAGCAGCCAAGATCTAGGGCAGGGGGGTGGCGAGCAGTACTTC	CASSQDLGQGGGEQYF
TRBJ2-7	TRBV6-6	few	NA	TGTGCCAGCAGTTACACCCGGGGGCAGTACGAGCAGTACTTC	CASSYTRGQYEQYF
TRBJ2-1	TRBV7-2	NA	NA	TGTGCCAGCAGCTTCCCGGGAGCGAAGCAGTTCTTC	CASSFPGAKQFF
TRBJ1-5	TRBV19	NA	NA	TGTGCCAGTAGAGACCAGCCCCAGCATTTT	CASRDQPQHF
TRBJ1-2	TRBV24-1	NA	NA	TGTGCCACCAGCAGTGGCCTAGGGTTTTCGGGAGGCTACACCTTC	CATSSGLGFSGGYTF
TRBJ2-7	TRBV5-4	NA	NA	TGTGCCAGCAGCTTGGTTTCGTCCGGAGCGCAGTACTTC	CASSLVSSGAQYF
TRBJ1-6	TRBV23-1	once	TRBD1	TGCGCCAGGGACAGGGCTTACTATAATTCACCCCTCCACTTT	CARDRAYYNSPLHF
TRBJ2-5	TRBV19	once	NA	TGTGCCAGTAGTATAACCGCCGAGGGAGAGACCCAGTACTTC	CASSITAEGETQYF
TRBJ1-2	TRBV4-2	NA	NA	TGTGCCAGCAGCGAGAGGAGGGACGCCGGTGGCTACACCTTC	CASSERRDAGGYTF
TRBJ1-5	TRBV6-5	NA	NA	TGTGCCAGCTGCCTTGGGATCGGGAACAATCAGCCCCAGCATTTT	CASCLGIGNNQPQHF
TRBJ1-1	TRBV4-1	NA	NA	TGCGCCAGCACCGACAGGATACGCGGCACTGAAGCTTTCTTT	CASTDRIRGTEAFF